The 30 T cell receptor beta chains listed next were all sequenced from one sample in a study of blood T cell repertoires in COVID-19 (dated by TCRdb to the early 2020s). Library method: the immunoSEQ multiplex PCR assay. This is the immuneACCESS table as TCRdb keeps it, with only in-frame sequences that have V and J called. A part of the clones is gone; compared with another copy, unresolved V genes explain less than half, and the rest is unexplained. For this sample the table gives almost 350,000 clones, of which roughly 89% were detected only once. Under 5% of the sample rests with the top ten. Sequencing was carried out using peripheral blood. These receptors were taken from an older woman with COVID-19, enrolled during active disease.

The chain couples TRBV2 to TRBJ1-5; 11 bases are shared with TRBD1. This CDR3 region has 16 residues. Germline CDR1 SNHLY, CDR2 FYNNEI. V trimming: 6 bases; J trimming: 3 bases; junction bases outside the gene matches: 7. The CDR3 DNA is TGTGCCAGCAGACCCGGGACAGGGGGTCCCAATCAGCCCCAGCATTTT. Translating gives CASRPGTGGPNQPQHF.

Details on this clone: A read error may be the cause here, since a much bigger clone is one base away. The identical CDR3 is also encoded by other nucleotide sequences in the sample. This rearrangement joins TRBV28 to TRBJ2-7; the D is unclear. The CDR3 runs 11 residues. Trimming pared 7 bases from V and 1 base from J, leaving 5 bases between. The germline V gene has CDR1 MDHEN and CDR2 SYDVKM. DNA for the CDR3: TGTGCCAGCATCTCTTCCTACGAGCAGTACTTC. This codes for CASISSYEQYF. Combining the CDR3 with reference TRBV28 and TRBJ2-7 gives the whole variable domain DVKVTQSSRYLVKRTGEKVFLECVQDMDHENMFWYRQDPGLGLRLIYFSYDVKMKEKGDIPEGYSVSREKKERFSLILESASTNQTSMYLCASISSYEQYFGPGTRLTVT.

About this clone itself: Distinct nucleotide sequences in the sample also encode this CDR3. The chain joins TRBV15 to TRBJ1-1; D is unresolved. With 3 bases removed from V and 8 bases from J, the gap between germline ends came to 13 bases. There are 13 residues in the CDR3. Germline V gene sequence: CDR1 LNHNV, CDR2 YYDKDF (reference sequence). The CDR3 DNA is TGTGCCACCAGCAGTGGAGAGGGAGGGGAAGCTTTCTTT. The encoded protein is CATSSGEGGEAFF. Full variable domain (missing parts from reference TRBV15 and TRBJ1-1): DAMVIQNPRYQVTQFGKPVTLSCSQTLNHNVMYWYQQKSSQAPKLLFHYYDKDFNNEADTPDNFQSRRPNTSFCFLDIRSPGLGDTAMYLCATSSGEGGEAFFGQGTRLTVV.

This rearrangement joins TRBV2 to TRBJ1-4; TRBD1 is a possible D gene (5 bases). Germline loops: CDR1 SNHLY, CDR2 FYNNEI. This CDR3 region has 15 residues. Deletions cut 11 bases from V and 0 bases from J, with 16 bases between. CDR3 in DNA: TGTGCCGGCCACCGAGACAGTTCAACTAATGAAAAACTGTTTTTT. Translated, it gives CAGHRDSSTNEKLFF.

The rearrangement uses TRBV5-4 and TRBJ2-7, with 9 bases aligning to TRBD1. CDR1 is SGHNT, CDR2 YYREEE, per germline (reference sequence). Trimming took 4 bases from V and 3 from J; bases not matched to a gene: 5. The CDR3 length is 14 residues. CDR3 sequence reads: CASSPRDRDYEQYF. The CDR3, as DNA: TGTGCCAGCAGCCCCCGGGACAGGGACTACGAGCAGTACTTC.

The V gene is TRBV10-3, the J gene TRBJ1-3; no definite D call. The CDR3 extends over 15 amino acids. V was shortened by 2 bases and J by 3 bases, with 11 bases between the two germline ends. Germline loops: CDR1 ENHRY, CDR2 SYGVKD. CDR3 in amino acids: CAISERGSNGNTIYF. The DNA for the CDR3 is TGTGCCATCAGTGAGAGAGGGAGTAATGGAAACACCATATATTTT.

The chain combines TRBV5-1 with TRBJ2-1, with TRBD2 matching 10 bases. The germline V gene has CDR1 SGHRS and CDR2 YFSETQ. The V segment lost 0 bases and the J segment 2 bases; nucleotides outside the gene matches: 8. The CDR3 contains 18 residues. The CDR3 reads CASSLGQRGGIAYNEQFF. The CDR3 DNA follows: TGCGCCAGCAGCTTGGGACAGCGGGGGGGCATCGCCTACAATGAGCAGTTCTTC.

J is TRBJ1-2 and V is TRBV5-1; D perhaps matches TRBD1 (6 bases). The CDR3 is 14 amino acids. Between the trimmed V and J ends, which lost 5 bases and 5 bases, there was a span of 16 bases. Germline lookup yields CDR1 SGHRS and CDR2 YFSETQ. The CDR3: CASSLTGKGYGYTF. CDR3 sequence (DNA): TGCGCCAGCAGTTTAACAGGGAAGGGATATGGCTACACCTTC.

This chain connects TRBV5-1 to TRBJ2-7; D is possibly TRBD1 (5 bases). V shed 4 bases and J shed 2 bases, with 13 bases lying between them. The CDR3 covers 14 residues. CDR1 is SGHRS and CDR2 is YFSETQ in the germline V gene. This chain's CDR3 is CASSLGQQPYEQYF. In DNA, the CDR3 is TGCGCCAGCAGCCTAGGACAACAACCCTACGAGCAGTACTTC. Full variable domain (rest looked up from reference TRBV5-1 and TRBJ2-7): KAGVTQTPRYLIKTRGQQVTLSCSPISGHRSVSWYQQTPGQGLQFLFEYFSETQRNKGNFPGRFSGRQFSNSRSEMNVSTLELGDSALYLCASSLGQQPYEQYFGPGTRLTVT.

The gene calls are TRBV5-1 and TRBJ1-4; the match to TRBD1 covers 10 bases. J lost 10 bases, V lost 4 bases, and 4 bases had no gene match. Per germline, CDR1 SGHRS and CDR2 YFSETQ. The CDR3 length is 13 residues. For the CDR3, the DNA is TGCGCCAGCAGCGACAGGGGGCTTGGAAAACTGTTTTTT. Amino acid sequence: CASSDRGLGKLFF.

CDR3 DNA: TGTGCCAGCAGTGCAACGGTGGGGGGATCCGGCGGGGAGCTGTTTTTT. Translated: CASSATVGGSGGELFF. The rearrangement joins TRBV6-1 to TRBJ2-2, with D possibly being TRBD2 (6 bases). This CDR3 spans 16 amino acids. With 4 bases removed from V and 7 bases from J, the gap between germline ends came to 19 bases. Germline V gene data show CDR1 as MNHNS and CDR2 as SASEGT.

V gene TRBV7-2 combines with J gene TRBJ2-7; 8 bases map to TRBD2. The trim removed 5 bases at V and 3 bases at J, leaving 12 bases unmatched. Germline CDR1 SGHTA, CDR2 FQGNSA. This CDR3 has 16 residues. The CDR3 DNA sequence: TGTGCCAGCAGCCCCGGCGCGGGGGGCTTCAACTACGAGCAGTACTTC. Protein sequence: CASSPGAGGFNYEQYF.

The genes are TRBV11-2 and TRBJ2-5; 14 bases match TRBD2. In germline, CDR1 is SGHAT, CDR2 FQNNGV. This CDR3 contains 18 residues. J gave up 4 bases and V 5 bases, and 12 bases lay outside the gene matches. As DNA, the CDR3 is TGTGCCAGCAGCGCGCGACTAGCGGGGGGGCCCGTTTTAGAGACCCAGTACTTC. It codes for CASSARLAGGPVLETQYF.

This rearrangement joins TRBV29-1 to TRBJ2-1, with 11 bases that match TRBD1. V shed 7 bases and J 0 bases; nucleotides not matched to a gene: 2. The germline CDR1 and CDR2 sequences are SQVTM and ANQGSEA. There are 14 residues in the CDR3. The chain's CDR3 is CSAGQGASYNEQFF. The CDR3 DNA reads as TGCAGCGCCGGACAGGGGGCCTCCTACAATGAGCAGTTCTTC.

This clone was detected a few times. The V gene is TRBV4-1, the J gene TRBJ1-1; D remains ambiguous. This CDR3 is built from 15 residues. V lost 1 base, J lost 0 bases, and 9 bases lay in between. Germline CDR1 and CDR2: MGHRA and YSYEKL. As DNA, the CDR3 is TGCGCCAGCAGCCAAGGTGGCGGATTGAACACTGAAGCTTTCTTT. Protein sequence: CASSQGGGLNTEAFF.

The chain has TRBV6-1 and TRBJ1-5, with 7 bases aligning to TRBD1. V lost 3 bases and J lost 3; bases outside the gene matches: 5. Germline CDR1 MNHNS, CDR2 SASEGT. The CDR3 contains 15 residues. The CDR3 protein is CASSEGDSNNQPQHF. The CDR3 DNA is TGTGCCAGCAGTGAGGGGGACAGTAACAATCAGCCCCAGCATTTT.

For the CDR3, the DNA is TGTGCCAGCAAGCTGGAAGGCCAGGGAACTGAAGCTTTCTTT. Protein: CASKLEGQGTEAFF. The chain carries TRBV6-4 and TRBJ1-1, with D tentatively TRBD1 (5 bases). CDR1 is MRHNA, CDR2 SNTAGT, per germline. The CDR3 has 14 amino acids. Trimming cost V 7 bases and J 5 bases, with 17 bases left between them.

The chain has TRBV5-1 and TRBJ1-1, with D maybe TRBD1 (5 bases). The CDR3 is 14 residues long. Trimming pared 4 bases from V and 3 bases from J, leaving 13 bases between. Germline V gene data show CDR1 as SGHRS and CDR2 as YFSETQ. For the CDR3, the DNA is TGCGCCAGCAGCCCTCAGGGTGGGCACACTGAAGCTTTCTTT. It yields the protein CASSPQGGHTEAFF.

V and J are TRBV19 and TRBJ1-5; D gene ambiguous. Trimming took off 10 bases at V and 6 bases at J, with 19 bases between the two ends. The CDR3 loop spans 14 amino acids. Germline V CDR1 and CDR2: LNHDA, SQIVND (reference sequence). CDR3 amino acids: CATWGQMGSQPQHF. In DNA, the CDR3 is TGTGCCACTTGGGGTCAAATGGGGAGTCAGCCCCAGCATTTT.

The chain has TRBV30 and TRBJ2-7; 10 positions match TRBD1. V shed 4 bases, J shed 6 bases, and the junction held 12 bases outside the gene matches. This CDR3 spans 15 amino acids. Germline V lookup: CDR1 GTSNPN, CDR2 SVGIG (reference sequence). CDR3 residues: CAWTAFRQGASEQYF. The CDR3 nucleotides read TGTGCCTGGACCGCCTTTAGACAGGGGGCGAGCGAGCAGTACTTC.

The genes are TRBV6-5 and TRBJ1-6; 8 nucleotides align to TRBD1. The CDR3 is made up of 15 amino acids. V trimming: 5 bases; J trimming: 7 bases; junction bases outside the gene matches: 7. CDR1 and CDR2 (germline): MNHEY, SVGAGI. The CDR3 here is CASSPRTGPNSPLHF. CDR3 in DNA: TGTGCCAGCAGTCCCCGGACAGGGCCCAATTCACCCCTCCACTTT.

The chain employs TRBV6-5 and TRBJ2-3; maybe TRBD2 (6 bases). CDR3 size: 13 residues. Germline CDR1 reads MNHEY; CDR2 reads SVGAGI. Trimming took off 6 bases at V and 2 bases at J, with 9 bases between the two ends. The CDR3 loop is CASRAGTTDTQYF. CDR3 DNA sequence: TGTGCCAGCAGGGCGGGGACCACAGATACGCAGTATTTT.

This clone showed up just once. The chain combines TRBV11-3 with TRBJ1-1; D is perhaps TRBD1 (5 bases). Trimming took off 5 bases at V and 0 bases at J, with 13 bases between the two ends. Per the germline V gene, CDR1 is SGHNT and CDR2 is YENEEA. The CDR3 runs to 15 residues. CDR3 protein: CASSPRAGLNTEAFF. The CDR3 DNA is TGTGCCAGCAGCCCCCGGGCAGGGTTGAACACTGAAGCTTTCTTT.

V and J are TRBV7-8 and TRBJ1-5, with a tentative D call TRBD1 (6 bases). Trimming removed 5 bases at V and 3 bases at J, with 20 bases between. Germline CDR1 and CDR2: SGHVS and FQNEAQ. The CDR3 totals 17 residues. The CDR3: CASSPKGGRGSNQPQHF. The CDR3 bases are TGTGCCAGCAGCCCGAAAGGCGGCAGGGGTTCCAATCAGCCCCAGCATTTT.

This sequence joins TRBV5-1 and TRBJ1-1, with 8 bases identical to TRBD1. Trimming removed 4 bases from V and 5 bases from J; junction bases left unmatched: 4. CDR3 length: 13 residues. Germline-derived CDR1 and CDR2 are SGHRS and YFSETQ. This CDR3 is CASSLQGVTEAFF. The CDR3 nucleotides read TGCGCCAGCAGCCTACAGGGGGTAACTGAAGCTTTCTTT.

The rearrangement uses TRBV19 and TRBJ1-1, with D uncertain. The V gene's germline CDR1 is LNHDA and CDR2 SQIVND (reference sequence). This CDR3 has 14 amino acids. V dropped 3 bases and J dropped 1 base, with 9 bases sitting between them. The CDR3 here is CASSMWLQNTEAFF. DNA of the CDR3: TGTGCCAGTAGTATGTGGCTGCAGAACACTGAAGCTTTCTTT. Filled out from reference TRBV19 and TRBJ1-1, the complete variable domain reads DGGITQSPKYLFRKEGQNVTLSCEQNLNHDAMYWYRQDPGQGLRLIYYSQIVNDFQKGDIAEGYSVSREKKESFPLTVTSAQKNPTAFYLCASSMWLQNTEAFFGQGTRLTVV.

CDR3: CASSRQGVSNTEAFF. The CDR3 DNA follows: TGTGCCAGTAGCCGTCAGGGGGTTTCGAACACTGAAGCTTTCTTT. The rearrangement joins TRBV19 to TRBJ1-1; 7 nucleotides match TRBD1. Trimming cost V 6 bases and J 1 base; bases outside gene matches: 8. Germline lookup yields CDR1 LNHDA and CDR2 SQIVND (reference sequence). The CDR3 extends over 15 amino acids.

The chain carries TRBV30 and TRBJ1-2, with 7 bases fitting TRBD1. CDR3 length: 15 amino acids. Per germline, CDR1 GTSNPN and CDR2 SVGIG (reference sequence). The trim removed 3 bases at V and 9 bases at J, leaving 16 bases unmatched. CDR3 sequence reads: CAWRGPMTGYRSYTF. The CDR3 coding sequence is TGTGCCTGGAGGGGCCCCATGACAGGGTACCGTAGCTACACCTTC. Drawing the rest from reference TRBV30 and TRBJ1-2, the complete variable domain is SQTIHQWPATLVQPVGSPLSLECTVEGTSNPNLYWYRQAAGRGLQLLFYSVGIGQISSEVPQNLSASRPQDRQFILSSKKLLLSDSGFYLCAWRGPMTGYRSYTFGSGTRLTVV.

V gene TRBV19 combines with J gene TRBJ2-7, with D possibly TRBD1 on 6 matching bases. The CDR3 is 16 residues long. Germline V gives CDR1 LNHDA, CDR2 SQIVND (reference sequence). V was pared by 1 base and J by 0 bases, with 13 bases between. The CDR3 is CASSIASTGSSYEQYF. The CDR3 DNA reads TGTGCCAGTAGTATAGCTAGCACAGGGAGCTCCTACGAGCAGTACTTC.

The genes are TRBV5-1 and TRBJ2-7, with 9 nucleotides matching TRBD1. The CDR3 has 14 residues. Trimming removed 4 bases from V and 3 bases from J; junction bases left unmatched: 5. The germline CDR1 and CDR2 sequences are SGHRS and YFSETQ. The CDR3 DNA follows: TGCGCCAGCAGCGCCCGACAGGGGGGCTACGAGCAGTACTTC. Its protein is CASSARQGGYEQYF.